Sequencing of this T cell receptor (beta chain) was carried out in a study of yellow fever vaccine responses in identical twins. Overall study results and limits: The T cell response to vaccination in identical twins was reportedly partly convergent and partly personalized.

Comment on this clonotype: Its specificity is unknown.

Germline V gene data show CDR1 as SGHTA and CDR2 as FQGTGA. This CDR3 spans 13 amino acids. Trimming pared 5 bases from V and 5 bases from J, leaving 10 bases between. TCRdb re-derived calls from the RT-PCR reads in MiXCR, one entry per CDR3 protein. The data hold about 3,000 distinct CDR3 sequences, with roughly 88% observed a single time. The sequence was collected from a woman in her late teens or twenties who received the yellow fever vaccine. V gene TRBV7-3 combines with J gene TRBJ1-5; no reliable D call. This specimen was T cells from blood (PBMCs), unsorted or a sorted subset (not recorded which), taken before or after yellow fever vaccination (not recorded which). For the CDR3, the DNA is TGTGCCAGCAGCCTGCAAGGAGATCAGCCCCAGCATTTT. This gives the protein CASSLQGDQPQHF.